Following are 18 T cell receptor beta chains from one sample sequenced in a study of CD8 T cells in Susac syndrome. RNA in amounts of about 0.45 to 1 ug was reverse transcribed with random hexamers. TCRdb processed the immunoSEQ multiplex PCR reads anew with MiXCR; each CDR3 protein has one entry. The table shows some 130,000 distinct CDR3 sequences, with approximately 95% occurring only once. Sample: CD8+ T cells from PBMCs. The receptor set was obtained from a human donor with Susac syndrome.

The chain combines TRBV20-1 with TRBJ1-4; D remains ambiguous. V lost 0 bases to trimming and J lost 4 bases, with 9 bases between them. The germline gives CDR1 DFQATT, CDR2 SNEGSKA (reference sequence). This CDR3 contains 14 residues. CDR3 protein: CSARDMEGNEKLFF. DNA of the CDR3: TGCAGTGCTAGAGATATGGAGGGTAATGAAAAACTGTTTTTT.

This chain links TRBV5-6 with TRBJ2-2; 7 bases map to TRBD1. The CDR3 consists of 16 residues. V lost 2 bases, J lost 7 bases, and 11 bases stayed unmatched. Looked up from germline, CDR1 is SGHDT and CDR2 is YYEEEE. CDR3 protein: CASSFQTGLQVGELFF. The CDR3 nucleotides are TGTGCCAGCAGCTTCCAGACAGGGTTACAAGTCGGGGAGCTGTTTTTT.

The V and J genes are TRBV30 and TRBJ2-7; D tentatively fits TRBD1 or TRBD2 (6 bases each). CDR1 and CDR2 (germline): GTSNPN, SVGIG (reference sequence). The CDR3 is 11 residues long. The ends were cut back, 8 bases at V and 6 bases at J, with 14 bases in the middle. Here the CDR3 reads CATDGGREQYF. CDR3 in DNA: TGTGCCACGGATGGGGGGCGCGAGCAGTACTTC.

The chain carries TRBV25-1 and TRBJ2-1; a weak D match, TRBD1 (6 bases). V was trimmed by 4 bases and J by 4 bases, leaving 11 bases between them. In germline, CDR1 is MGHDK, CDR2 SYGVNS. The CDR3 is 14 residues long. For the CDR3, the DNA is TGTGCCAGCAGTGTACAGGGAGCTTACAATGAGCAGTTCTTC. As protein: CASSVQGAYNEQFF. The variable domain in full, completed from reference TRBV25-1 and TRBJ2-1, reads EADIYQTPRYLVIGTGKKITLECSQTMGHDKMYWYQQDPGMELHLIHYSYGVNSTEKGDLSSESTVSRIRTEHFPLTLESARPSHTSQYLCASSVQGAYNEQFFGPGTRLTVL.

The chain uses TRBV11-3 and TRBJ2-3, with 7 positions matching TRBD1. The CDR3 runs 15 residues. Germline-derived CDR1 and CDR2 are SGHNT and YENEEA. The V gene end was trimmed by 4 bases and the J gene end by 6 bases; junction bases not matched to a gene: 10. In DNA form, the CDR3 reads TGTGCCAGCAGCTCCGGGACAGAGGATGTGGATACGCAGTATTTT. Residues: CASSSGTEDVDTQYF.

The chain links TRBV20-1 to TRBJ2-7, with D possibly matching TRBD2 (6 bases). The CDR3 extends over 14 amino acids. V lost 6 bases and J 3 bases, leaving 18 bases between the germline ends. Germline assignment: CDR1 DFQATT and CDR2 SNEGSKA (reference sequence). Here the CDR3 DNA reads TGCAGTGCACCCACGCGGGACTTCCTCTACGAGCAGTACTTC. Translated: CSAPTRDFLYEQYF.

J is TRBJ2-1 and V is TRBV27; TRBD1 might be the D (6 bases). Trimming stripped 8 bases from V and 9 bases from J, with 11 bases between. CDR3 length: 11 amino acids. In germline, CDR1 is MNHEY, CDR2 SMNVEV (reference sequence). The CDR3: CASSLGAEQFF. CDR3 sequence (DNA): TGTGCCAGCTCCCTGGGGGCTGAGCAGTTCTTC.

CDR3 residues: CASSVDLGYEQYF. In nucleotides, the CDR3 is TGTGCCAGCAGCGTAGACCTGGGCTACGAGCAGTACTTC. The chain joins TRBV9 to TRBJ2-7, with D hard to call. The germline V and J ends were trimmed by 0 bases and 3 bases, with 7 bases remaining between them. Germline-derived CDR1 and CDR2 are SGDLS and YYNGEE. The CDR3 is made up of 13 amino acids.

V is TRBV29-1 and J is TRBJ2-5; 10 bases agree with TRBD1. Germline trimming cut 8 bases from V and 2 bases from J; bases unmatched to any gene: 14. Germline V CDR1 and CDR2: SQVTM, ANQGSEA. The length of the CDR3 is 16 residues. CDR3 nucleotides: TGCAGCATACTCCGGGACAGGGGTTTATCACAAGAGACCCAGTACTTC. Amino acids: CSILRDRGLSQETQYF.

CDR3 in amino acids: CSAQRRGIGVQPQHF. The CDR3 DNA reads TGCAGTGCACAACGTCGAGGGATCGGAGTTCAGCCCCAGCATTTT. The chain carries TRBV20-1 and TRBJ1-5; D is unclear. Germline loops: CDR1 DFQATT, CDR2 SNEGSKA (reference sequence). Between the trimmed V and J ends, which lost 6 bases and 6 bases, there was a span of 21 bases. The CDR3 is made up of 15 amino acids.

This clonotype was detected only once. The chain recombines TRBV2 with TRBJ2-1; D is unclear. The CDR3 loop spans 14 amino acids. The germline V and J ends were trimmed by 3 bases and 3 bases, with 9 bases remaining between them. Germline V lookup: CDR1 SNHLY, CDR2 FYNNEI. This CDR3 is CASSDQELYNEQFF. The CDR3 coding sequence is TGTGCCAGCAGTGACCAGGAACTCTACAATGAGCAGTTCTTC. Using reference TRBV2 and TRBJ2-1 for the parts outside the CDR3, the full variable domain is EPEVTQTPSHQVTQMGQEVILRCVPISNHLYFYWYRQILGQKVEFLVSFYNNEISEKSEIFDDQFSVERPDGSNFTLKIRSTKLEDSAMYFCASSDQELYNEQFFGPGTRLTVL.

J is TRBJ2-7 and V is TRBV27, with TRBD2 matching 10 bases. Germline-derived CDR1 and CDR2 are MNHEY and SMNVEV (reference sequence). This CDR3 is 14 amino acids long. V gave up 3 bases and J gave up 4 bases; unmatched junction bases: 3. The CDR3 is CASSFGLAVYEQYF. In DNA, the CDR3 is TGTGCCAGCAGTTTCGGACTAGCGGTTTACGAGCAGTACTTC.

V and J are TRBV29-1 and TRBJ2-1, with D possibly TRBD2 on 6 matching bases. The CDR3 is 16 residues long. Germline CDR1 is SQVTM and CDR2 is ANQGSEA. The V and J ends lost 2 bases and 3 bases respectively, with 17 bases between them. The CDR3 DNA reads TGCAGCGTTGAATTGTACCTAGCGTTAAACTACAATGAGCAGTTCTTC. Its protein is CSVELYLALNYNEQFF.

V and J are TRBV27 and TRBJ2-7; D is unclear. This CDR3 has 14 amino acids. The germline V and J ends were trimmed by 8 bases and 5 bases, with 19 bases remaining between them. Per germline, CDR1 MNHEY and CDR2 SMNVEV (reference sequence). The CDR3, as DNA: TGTGCCAGCGGGCTAGGGTATAAACTAAACGAGCAGTACTTC. Translated, it gives CASGLGYKLNEQYF.

V is TRBV5-1 and J is TRBJ1-1; D is undetermined. There are 14 residues in the CDR3. Germline V gene lookup returns CDR1 SGHRS and CDR2 YFSETQ. The V and J ends lost 2 bases and 1 base respectively, with 9 bases between them. CDR3 residues: CASSLRQENTEAFF. CDR3 nucleotides: TGCGCCAGCAGCTTACGGCAGGAGAACACTGAAGCTTTCTTT.

This chain joins TRBV4-2 and TRBJ1-2, with TRBD1 as a possible D gene (5 bases). The V gene's germline CDR1 is LGHNA and CDR2 YNFKEQ. The ends were cut back, 0 bases at V and 2 bases at J, with 13 bases in the middle. The CDR3 spans 16 residues. Here the CDR3 reads CASSQELSGGNYGYTF. The CDR3 DNA reads TGTGCCAGCAGCCAAGAACTTTCTGGGGGAAACTATGGCTACACCTTC.

This rearrangement joins TRBV6-5 to TRBJ1-2; D gene ambiguous. The germline gives CDR1 MNHEY, CDR2 SVGAGI. V shed 6 bases and J shed 4 bases, with 15 bases lying between them. There are 14 residues in the CDR3. The CDR3 protein is CASRSDDWGYGYTF. For the CDR3, the DNA is TGTGCCAGCAGGTCAGACGACTGGGGCTATGGCTACACCTTC.

This clonotype was seen only once. The J gene is TRBJ2-7, the V gene TRBV28, with TRBD2 as a possible D gene (6 bases). This CDR3 spans 12 amino acids. Germline-derived CDR1 and CDR2 are MDHEN and SYDVKM. The V end was cut by 10 bases, the J end by 5 bases, with 15 bases between. For the CDR3, the DNA is TGTGCCACCATAGCGGTTAGGAACGAGCAGTACTTC. It encodes CATIAVRNEQYF. The entire variable domain, with the rest obtained from reference TRBV28 and TRBJ2-7, is as follows: DVKVTQSSRYLVKRTGEKVFLECVQDMDHENMFWYRQDPGLGLRLIYFSYDVKMKEKGDIPEGYSVSREKKERFSLILESASTNQTSMYLCATIAVRNEQYFGPGTRLTVT.